The rows below give T cell receptor beta chains drawn from one sample of a study of neurological immune-mediated disorders. TCRdb processed the 5' RACE reads anew with MiXCR; each CDR3 protein has one entry. The sample records some 48,000 distinct CDR3 sequences, around 10% being singletons. The sample comprised PBMCs. The receptors shown here come from a woman aged 40 to 50 with HTLV-1-associated myelopathy (HAM/TSP). The CDR3 runs from the conserved cysteine through the conserved F or W. Fields, in order: J gene, clone size, D gene, V gene, CDR3 DNA, CDR3 protein. D genes are given only for firm matches. Where a row states a size, it is once, few, many or the class of an expanded clone; other rows omit it.

>TRBJ1-6|many|NA|TRBV6-5
TGTGCCAGCAGTTCAGTAATGAATTCACCCCTCCACTTT
CASSSVMNSPLHF
>TRBJ1-1|NA|NA|TRBV30
TGTGCCTGGAGTGCTACTTGGAACACTGAAGCTTTCTTT
CAWSATWNTEAFF
>TRBJ2-7|many|NA|TRBV27
TGTGCCAGCAGTTTATCGAAACGTAGCTCCTACGAGCAGTACTTC
CASSLSKRSSYEQYF
>TRBJ2-2|many|TRBD2|TRBV5-1
TGCGCCAGCAGCGGACTAGCGGGGGGGCCGAAAGGCGGGGAGCTGTTTTTT
CASSGLAGGPKGGELFF
>TRBJ2-1|many|NA|TRBV5-1
TGCGCCAGCAGCTTGGGGTGGGTCAATGAGCAGTTCTTC
CASSLGWVNEQFF
>TRBJ1-1|many|TRBD1|TRBV6-5
TGTGCCAGCAGTCGGATATGGACAGGGGACACTGAAGCTTTCTTT
CASSRIWTGDTEAFF
>TRBJ2-7|many|NA|TRBV6-5
TGTGCCAGCAGTTACTTGGGGGGACTTCTCTACGAGCAGTACTTC
CASSYLGGLLYEQYF
>TRBJ1-3|many|NA|TRBV4-1
TGCGCCAGCAGCCACCTAGGGAGCTCTGGAAACACCATATATTTT
CASSHLGSSGNTIYF
>TRBJ2-2|NA|TRBD2|TRBV9
TGTGCCACCAGCGTAGAGGGGGTAGCGGGGATGACGAACACCTGGGAGCTGTTTTTT
CATSVEGVAGMTNTWELFF
>TRBJ1-2|many|NA|TRBV5-1
TGCGCCAGCAGCTTGGGCAAGATGGCCGACGGCTACACCTTC
CASSLGKMADGYTF
>TRBJ2-1|many|NA|TRBV7-2
TGTGCCAGCAGCTTAACCGGGGGCCCCGGGAATGAGCAGTTCTTC
CASSLTGGPGNEQFF
>TRBJ2-7|many|NA|TRBV29-1
TGCAGCGTTGAAGGAGGGGCCTACGAGCAGTACTTC
CSVEGGAYEQYF
>TRBJ2-3|many|NA|TRBV24-1
TGTGCCACCAGTGCCCCGGATGAGGCAGATACGCAGTATTTT
CATSAPDEADTQYF
>TRBJ1-1|many|TRBD1|TRBV12-3/TRBV12-4
TGTGCCAGCATGGGACAGGGGAACACTGAAGCTTTCTTT
CASMGQGNTEAFF
>TRBJ1-3|many|NA|TRBV25-1
TGTGCCAGCAGTGGCCCCCCAGGAGCAGAGGGCACCATATATTTT
CASSGPPGAEGTIYF
>TRBJ2-1|medium-sized|NA|TRBV7-6
TGTGCCAGCAGCGAATACAATGAGCAGTTCTTC
CASSEYNEQFF
>TRBJ1-1|many|NA|TRBV27
TGTGCCAGCAAAATCGAGGGGACTGAAGCTTTCTTT
CASKIEGTEAFF
>TRBJ2-2|many|NA|TRBV29-1
TGCAGCGTTGAAGTAGGACAGCACACCGGGGAGCTGTTTTTT
CSVEVGQHTGELFF
>TRBJ2-6|many|NA|TRBV4-1
TGCGCCAGCAGCCGAGCTCCCAATATTGAGGTGGGAGGGGCCAACGTCCTGACTTTC
CASSRAPNIEVGGANVLTF
>TRBJ2-3|many|NA|TRBV10-3
TGTGCCATCAGTGAATACAGGGGAGGCAGCACAGATACGCAGTATTTT
CAISEYRGGSTDTQYF
>TRBJ2-5|many|NA|TRBV5-1
TGCGCCAGCAGCTTTGGGGCGCTGGGGACTCAAGAGACCCAGTACTTC
CASSFGALGTQETQYF
>TRBJ2-1|many|NA|TRBV5-1
TGCGCCAGCAGCGAAACAAGGGGGGGCCTCAATGAGCAGTTCTTC
CASSETRGGLNEQFF
>TRBJ1-3|few|NA|TRBV11-2
TGTGCCAGCAGCTTTACAGGACGAAACACCATATATTTT
CASSFTGRNTIYF
>TRBJ1-2|many|NA|TRBV20-1
TGCAGTGCTAGAGATTGGGCAGACTATGGCTACACCTTC
CSARDWADYGYTF
>TRBJ1-2|many|NA|TRBV20-1
TGCAGTGCTACCCGGGGGGGCTATGGCTACACCTTC
CSATRGGYGYTF
>TRBJ2-1|many|TRBD1|TRBV5-1
TGCGCCAGCAGCTTGGCGGGACAGGGGTTTGGTGAGCAGTTCTTC
CASSLAGQGFGEQFF
>TRBJ2-2|NA|TRBD2|TRBV3-1
TGTGCCAGCCAAGATTGGAGACTAGCGGGGGGGCCGGACACCGGGGAGCTGTTTTTT
CASQDWRLAGGPDTGELFF